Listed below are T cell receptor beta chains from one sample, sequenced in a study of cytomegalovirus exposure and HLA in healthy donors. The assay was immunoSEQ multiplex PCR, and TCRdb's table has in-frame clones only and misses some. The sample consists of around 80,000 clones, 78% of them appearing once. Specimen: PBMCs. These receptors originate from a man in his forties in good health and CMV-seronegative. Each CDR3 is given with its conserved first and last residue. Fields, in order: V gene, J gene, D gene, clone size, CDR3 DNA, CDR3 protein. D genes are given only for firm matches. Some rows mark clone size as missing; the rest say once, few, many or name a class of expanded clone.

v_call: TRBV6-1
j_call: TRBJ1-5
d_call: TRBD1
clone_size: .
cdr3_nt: TGTGCCAGCAGGGCGGGACAGGGCACGAATCAGCCCCAGCATTTT
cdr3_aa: CASRAGQGTNQPQHF

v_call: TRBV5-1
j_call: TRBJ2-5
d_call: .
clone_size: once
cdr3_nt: TGCGCCAGCAGCCCCCGCAGGCCTGCTCAAGAGACCCAGTACTTC
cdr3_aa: CASSPRRPAQETQYF

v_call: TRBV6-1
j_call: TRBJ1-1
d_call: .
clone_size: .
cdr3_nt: TGTGCCAGCAGGGAGTACAGGGTAGGTGAAGCTTTCTTT
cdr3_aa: CASREYRVGEAFF

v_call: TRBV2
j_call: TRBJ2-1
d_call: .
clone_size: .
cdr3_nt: TGTGCCAGCAGCCTATACAATGAGCAGTTCTTC
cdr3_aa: CASSLYNEQFF

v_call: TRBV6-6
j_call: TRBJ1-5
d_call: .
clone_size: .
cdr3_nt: TGTGCCAGCAGTTCCAGCGGCCAGCCCCAGCATTTT
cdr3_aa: CASSSSGQPQHF

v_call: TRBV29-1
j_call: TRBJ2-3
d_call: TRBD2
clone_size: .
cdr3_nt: TGCAGCGTTGCCAGCGGGAGCATCACAGATACGCAGTATTTT
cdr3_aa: CSVASGSITDTQYF

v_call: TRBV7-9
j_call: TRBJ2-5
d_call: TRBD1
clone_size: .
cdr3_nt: TGTGCCAGCAGCCTGCGGGGACAGGGGGAGACCCAGTACTTC
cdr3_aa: CASSLRGQGETQYF

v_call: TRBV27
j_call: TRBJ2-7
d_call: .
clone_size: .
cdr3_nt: TGTGCCAGCACCCCCGGCCTAGCTGTCTCCTACGAGCAGTACTTC
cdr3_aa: CASTPGLAVSYEQYF

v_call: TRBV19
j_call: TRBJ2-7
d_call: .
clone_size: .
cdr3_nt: TGTGCCAGTAGTACCCTAGCTTCCCACGAGCAGTACTTC
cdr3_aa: CASSTLASHEQYF

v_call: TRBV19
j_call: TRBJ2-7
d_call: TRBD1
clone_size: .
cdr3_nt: TGTGCCAGTAGTAGAGGACAGGGGGGCCTTTACGAGCAGTACTTC
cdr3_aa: CASSRGQGGLYEQYF

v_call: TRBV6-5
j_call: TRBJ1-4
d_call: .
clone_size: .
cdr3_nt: TGTGCCAGCAGTTTAGGGGGAACTAATGAAAAACTGTTTTTT
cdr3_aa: CASSLGGTNEKLFF

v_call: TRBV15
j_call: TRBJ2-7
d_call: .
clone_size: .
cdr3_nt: TGTGCCACCAGCAGAGATCGGGGAAAATACGAGCAGTACTTC
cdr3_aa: CATSRDRGKYEQYF

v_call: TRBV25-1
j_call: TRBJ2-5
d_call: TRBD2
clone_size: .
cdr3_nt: TGTGCCAGCAGTTCATCGGGGGGACTGAAGACCCAGTACTTC
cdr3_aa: CASSSSGGLKTQYF

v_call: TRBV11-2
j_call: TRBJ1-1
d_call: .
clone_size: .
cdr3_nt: TGTGCCAGCAGCTTAGAACGACAGGATATGAACACTGAAGCTTTCTTT
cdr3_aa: CASSLERQDMNTEAFF

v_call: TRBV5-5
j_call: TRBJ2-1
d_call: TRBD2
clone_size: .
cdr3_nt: TGTGCCAGCAGCTTGATTTGGGCGTCGGCTAGCGGGAGTGGCGGTGAGCAGTTCTTC
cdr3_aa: CASSLIWASASGSGGEQFF

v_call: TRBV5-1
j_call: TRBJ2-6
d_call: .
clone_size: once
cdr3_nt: TGCGCCAGCAGCTTTGAAGTTAGCTCTGGGGCCAACGTCCTGACTTTC
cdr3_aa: CASSFEVSSGANVLTF